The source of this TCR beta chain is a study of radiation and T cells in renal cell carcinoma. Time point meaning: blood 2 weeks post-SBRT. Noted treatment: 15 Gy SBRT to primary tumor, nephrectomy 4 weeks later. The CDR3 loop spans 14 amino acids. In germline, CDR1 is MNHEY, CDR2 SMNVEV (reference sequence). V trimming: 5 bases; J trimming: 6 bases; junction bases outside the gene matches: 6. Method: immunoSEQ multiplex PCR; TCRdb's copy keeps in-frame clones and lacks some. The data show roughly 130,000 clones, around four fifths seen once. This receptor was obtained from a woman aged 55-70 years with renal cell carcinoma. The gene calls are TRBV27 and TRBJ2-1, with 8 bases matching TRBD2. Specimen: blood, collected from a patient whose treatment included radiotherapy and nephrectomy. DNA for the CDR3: TGTGCCAGCAGTGGGAATAGCGGGATCAATGAGCAGTTCTTC. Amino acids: CASSGNSGINEQFF.